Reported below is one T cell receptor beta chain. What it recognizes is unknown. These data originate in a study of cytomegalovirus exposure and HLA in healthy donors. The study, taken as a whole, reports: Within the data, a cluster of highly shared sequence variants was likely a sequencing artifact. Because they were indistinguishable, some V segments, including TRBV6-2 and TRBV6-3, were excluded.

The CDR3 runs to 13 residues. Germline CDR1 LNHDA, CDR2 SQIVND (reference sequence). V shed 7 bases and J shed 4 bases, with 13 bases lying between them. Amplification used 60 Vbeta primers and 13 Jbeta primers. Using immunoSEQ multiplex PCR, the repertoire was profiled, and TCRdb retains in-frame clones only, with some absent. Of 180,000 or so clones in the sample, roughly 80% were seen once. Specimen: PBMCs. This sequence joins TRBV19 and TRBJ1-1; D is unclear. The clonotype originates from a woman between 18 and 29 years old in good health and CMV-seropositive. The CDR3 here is CASTRRPGTEAFF. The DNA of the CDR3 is TGTGCCAGTACGCGGAGGCCTGGCACTGAAGCTTTCTTT. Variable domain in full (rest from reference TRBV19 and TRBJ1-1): DGGITQSPKYLFRKEGQNVTLSCEQNLNHDAMYWYRQDPGQGLRLIYYSQIVNDFQKGDIAEGYSVSREKKESFPLTVTSAQKNPTAFYLCASTRRPGTEAFFGQGTRLTVV.